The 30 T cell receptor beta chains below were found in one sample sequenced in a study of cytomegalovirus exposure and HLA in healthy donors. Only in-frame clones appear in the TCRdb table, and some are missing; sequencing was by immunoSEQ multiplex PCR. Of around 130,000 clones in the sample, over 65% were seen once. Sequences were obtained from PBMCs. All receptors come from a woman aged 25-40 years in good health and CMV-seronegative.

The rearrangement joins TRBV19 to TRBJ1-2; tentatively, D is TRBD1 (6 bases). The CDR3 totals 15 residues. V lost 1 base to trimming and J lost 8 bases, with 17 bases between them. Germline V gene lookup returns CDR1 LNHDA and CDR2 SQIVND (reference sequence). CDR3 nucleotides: TGTGCCAGTAGTATAGTAGGCAGGGGCCCCTTCGGCTACACCTTC. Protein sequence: CASSIVGRGPFGYTF.

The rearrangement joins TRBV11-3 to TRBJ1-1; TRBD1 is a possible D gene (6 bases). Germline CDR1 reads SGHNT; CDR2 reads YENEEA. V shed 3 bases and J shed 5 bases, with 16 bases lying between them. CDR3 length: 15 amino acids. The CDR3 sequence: CASSFNQGSRTEAFF. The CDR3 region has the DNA TGTGCCAGCAGCTTCAACCAGGGGAGCAGGACTGAAGCTTTCTTT. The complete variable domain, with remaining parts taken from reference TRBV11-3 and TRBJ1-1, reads EAGVVQSPRYKIIEKKQPVAFWCNPISGHNTLYWYLQNLGQGPELLIRYENEEAVDDSQLPKDRFSAERLKGVDSTLKIQPAELGDSAVYLCASSFNQGSRTEAFFGQGTRLTVV.

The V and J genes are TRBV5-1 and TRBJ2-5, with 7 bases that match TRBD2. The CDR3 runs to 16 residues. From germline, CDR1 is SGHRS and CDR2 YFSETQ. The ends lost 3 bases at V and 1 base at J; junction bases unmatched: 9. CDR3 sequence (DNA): TGCGCCAGCAGCTGGAGGGTAAGCGGGGCCCAAGAGACCCAGTACTTC. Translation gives CASSWRVSGAQETQYF.

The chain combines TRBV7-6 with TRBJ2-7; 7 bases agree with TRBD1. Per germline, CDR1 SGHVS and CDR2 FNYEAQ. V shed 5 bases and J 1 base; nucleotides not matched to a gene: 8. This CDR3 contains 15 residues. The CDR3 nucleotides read TGTGCCAGCAGCAGATCCGGGACAGAGTCCTACGAGCAGTACTTC. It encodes CASSRSGTESYEQYF.

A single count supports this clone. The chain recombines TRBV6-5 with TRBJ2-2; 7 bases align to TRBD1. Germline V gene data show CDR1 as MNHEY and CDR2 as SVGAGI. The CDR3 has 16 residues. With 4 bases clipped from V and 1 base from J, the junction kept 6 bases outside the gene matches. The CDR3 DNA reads TGTGCCAGCAGTTTACCGGGACAGATGAACACCGGGGAGCTGTTTTTT. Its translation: CASSLPGQMNTGELFF.

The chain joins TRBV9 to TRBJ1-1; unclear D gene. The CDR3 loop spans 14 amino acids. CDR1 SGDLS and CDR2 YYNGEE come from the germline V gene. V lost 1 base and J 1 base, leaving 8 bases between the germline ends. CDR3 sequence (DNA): TGTGCCAGCAGCGTACACTACCAGAACACTGAAGCTTTCTTT. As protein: CASSVHYQNTEAFF. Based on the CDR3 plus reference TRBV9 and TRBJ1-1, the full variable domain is DSGVTQTPKHLITATGQRVTLRCSPRSGDLSVYWYQQSLDQGLQFLIQYYNGEERAKGNILERFSAQQFPDLHSELNLSSLELGDSALYFCASSVHYQNTEAFFGQGTRLTVV.

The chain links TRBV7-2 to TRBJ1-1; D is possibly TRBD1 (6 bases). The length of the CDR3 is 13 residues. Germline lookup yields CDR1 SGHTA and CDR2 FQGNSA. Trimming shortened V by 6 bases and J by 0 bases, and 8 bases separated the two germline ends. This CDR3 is CASRQGMNTEAFF. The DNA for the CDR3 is TGTGCCAGCAGGCAGGGGATGAACACTGAAGCTTTCTTT.

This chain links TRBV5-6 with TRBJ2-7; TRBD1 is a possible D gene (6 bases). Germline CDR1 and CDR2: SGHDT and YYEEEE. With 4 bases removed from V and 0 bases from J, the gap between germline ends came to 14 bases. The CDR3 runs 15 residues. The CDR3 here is CASSEAPGHSYEQYF. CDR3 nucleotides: TGTGCCAGCAGCGAGGCCCCGGGACACTCCTACGAGCAGTACTTC.

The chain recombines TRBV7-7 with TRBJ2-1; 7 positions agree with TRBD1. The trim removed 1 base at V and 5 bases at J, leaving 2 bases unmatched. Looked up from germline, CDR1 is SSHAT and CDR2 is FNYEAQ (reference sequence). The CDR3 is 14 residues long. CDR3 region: CASSLEGQNNEQFF. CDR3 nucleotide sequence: TGTGCCAGCAGCTTAGAGGGACAGAACAATGAGCAGTTCTTC.

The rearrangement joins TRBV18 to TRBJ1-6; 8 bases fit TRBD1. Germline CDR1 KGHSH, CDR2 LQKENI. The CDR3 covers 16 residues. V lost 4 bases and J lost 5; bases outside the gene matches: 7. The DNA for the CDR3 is TGTGCCAGCTCACAGACAGGGGATAGGAATAATTCACCCCTCCACTTT. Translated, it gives CASSQTGDRNNSPLHF.

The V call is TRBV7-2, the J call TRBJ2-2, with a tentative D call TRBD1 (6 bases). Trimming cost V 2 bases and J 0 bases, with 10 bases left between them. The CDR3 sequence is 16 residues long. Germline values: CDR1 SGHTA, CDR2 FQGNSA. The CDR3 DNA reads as TGTGCCAGCAGCTTACAGGGGCCATCGAACACCGGGGAGCTGTTTTTT. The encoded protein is CASSLQGPSNTGELFF.

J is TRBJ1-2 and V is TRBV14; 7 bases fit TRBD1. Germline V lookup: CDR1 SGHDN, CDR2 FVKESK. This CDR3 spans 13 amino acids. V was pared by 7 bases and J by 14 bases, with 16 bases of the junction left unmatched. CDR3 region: CASNREGGADRTF. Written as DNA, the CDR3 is TGTGCCAGCAACCGGGAAGGGGGCGCTGACAGGACCTTC.

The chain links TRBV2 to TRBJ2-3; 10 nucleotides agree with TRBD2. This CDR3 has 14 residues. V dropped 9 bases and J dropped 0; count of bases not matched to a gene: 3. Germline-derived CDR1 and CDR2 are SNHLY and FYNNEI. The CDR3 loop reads CASQRGGSTDTQYF. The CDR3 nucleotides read TGTGCCAGTCAGCGGGGGGGTAGCACAGATACGCAGTATTTT.

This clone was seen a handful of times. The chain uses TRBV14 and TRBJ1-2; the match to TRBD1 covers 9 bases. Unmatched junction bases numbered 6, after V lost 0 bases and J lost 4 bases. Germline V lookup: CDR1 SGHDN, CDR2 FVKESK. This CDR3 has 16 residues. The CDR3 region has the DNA TGTGCCAGCAGCCAAGAAAACAGGGGGCTCGGCTATGGCTACACCTTC. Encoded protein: CASSQENRGLGYGYTF.

In DNA form, the CDR3 reads TGTGCCAGCAGAGAACAGGGGTACAATGAGCAGTTCTTC. Encoded protein: CASREQGYNEQFF. The chain recombines TRBV6-1 with TRBJ2-1, with 7 bases that match TRBD1. This CDR3 is 13 amino acids long. CDR1 MNHNS and CDR2 SASEGT come from the germline V gene. The junction had 3 bases not matched to a gene; V was cut back by 6 bases and J by 4 bases.

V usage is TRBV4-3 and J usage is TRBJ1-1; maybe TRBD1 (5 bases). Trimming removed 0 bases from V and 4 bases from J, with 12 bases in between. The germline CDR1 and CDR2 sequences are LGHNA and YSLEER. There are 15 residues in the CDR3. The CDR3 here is CASSQDSRTTTEAFF. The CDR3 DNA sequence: TGCGCCAGCAGCCAAGATAGTAGGACAACCACTGAAGCTTTCTTT.

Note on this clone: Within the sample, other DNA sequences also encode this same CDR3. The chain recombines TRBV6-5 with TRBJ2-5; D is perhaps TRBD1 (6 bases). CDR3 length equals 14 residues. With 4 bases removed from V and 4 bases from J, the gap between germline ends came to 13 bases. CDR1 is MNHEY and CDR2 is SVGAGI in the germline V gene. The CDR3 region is CASSLTGPRETQYF. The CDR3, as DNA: TGTGCCAGCAGTTTAACAGGGCCGCGAGAGACCCAGTACTTC.

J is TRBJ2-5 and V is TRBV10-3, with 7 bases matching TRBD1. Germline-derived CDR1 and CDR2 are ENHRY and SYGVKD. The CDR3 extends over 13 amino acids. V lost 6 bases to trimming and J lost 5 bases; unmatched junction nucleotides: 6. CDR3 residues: CAISRGYRETQYF. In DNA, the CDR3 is TGTGCCATCAGCAGGGGGTATCGGGAGACCCAGTACTTC.

The CDR3 loop reads CASSPGQGGETQYF. The CDR3 DNA is TGTGCCAGCAGCCCAGGGCAGGGTGGGGAGACCCAGTACTTC. The chain recombines TRBV7-9 with TRBJ2-5; weak D call: TRBD1 (5 bases). CDR1 and CDR2 (germline): SEHNR, FQNEAQ (reference sequence). The CDR3 covers 14 residues. V was shortened by 5 bases and J by 5 bases, with 15 bases between the two germline ends.

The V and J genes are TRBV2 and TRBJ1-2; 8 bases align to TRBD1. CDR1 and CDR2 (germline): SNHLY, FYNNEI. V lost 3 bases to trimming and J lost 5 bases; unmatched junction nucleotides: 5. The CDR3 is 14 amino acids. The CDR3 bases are TGTGCCAGCAGTGATCGGACAGGGCGGTATGGCTACACCTTC. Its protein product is CASSDRTGRYGYTF.

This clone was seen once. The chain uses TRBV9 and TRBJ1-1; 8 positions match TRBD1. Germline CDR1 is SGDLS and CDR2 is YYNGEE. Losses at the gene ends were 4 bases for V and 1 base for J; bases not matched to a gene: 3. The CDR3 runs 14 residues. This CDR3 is CASSQTGANTEAFF. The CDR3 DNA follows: TGTGCCAGCAGCCAGACAGGGGCGAACACTGAAGCTTTCTTT.

CDR3 DNA sequence: TGTGCCAGCAGCTTAAGTGTCGGGAGACTAGGATTTGGCGGGGAGCTGTTTTTT. Its protein product is CASSLSVGRLGFGGELFF. V gene TRBV7-8 combines with J gene TRBJ2-2; perhaps TRBD2 as D (6 bases). V gave up 2 bases and J gave up 7 bases, with 23 bases separating them. The CDR3 has 18 amino acids. CDR1 is SGHVS, CDR2 FQNEAQ, per germline.

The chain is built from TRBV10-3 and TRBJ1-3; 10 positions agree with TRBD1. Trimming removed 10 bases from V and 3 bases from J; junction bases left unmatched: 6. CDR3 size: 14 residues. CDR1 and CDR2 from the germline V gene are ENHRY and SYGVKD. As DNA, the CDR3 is TGTGCCAGTGGGGACAGGGGATTTGGAAACACCATATATTTT. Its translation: CASGDRGFGNTIYF.

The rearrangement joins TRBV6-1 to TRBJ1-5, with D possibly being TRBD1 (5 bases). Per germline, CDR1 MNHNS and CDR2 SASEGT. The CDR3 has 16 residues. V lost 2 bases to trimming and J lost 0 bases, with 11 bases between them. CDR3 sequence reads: CASSELTDPSNQPQHF. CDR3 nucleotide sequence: TGTGCCAGCAGTGAATTGACAGATCCTAGCAATCAGCCCCAGCATTTT.

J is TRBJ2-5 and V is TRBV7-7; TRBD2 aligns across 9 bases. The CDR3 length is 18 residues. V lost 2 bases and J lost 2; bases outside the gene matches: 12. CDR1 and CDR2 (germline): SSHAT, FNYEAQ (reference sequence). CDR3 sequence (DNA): TGTGCCAGCAGCTTAAGTGTGGCGGGGGGGCTTTCGCAAGAGACCCAGTACTTC. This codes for CASSLSVAGGLSQETQYF.

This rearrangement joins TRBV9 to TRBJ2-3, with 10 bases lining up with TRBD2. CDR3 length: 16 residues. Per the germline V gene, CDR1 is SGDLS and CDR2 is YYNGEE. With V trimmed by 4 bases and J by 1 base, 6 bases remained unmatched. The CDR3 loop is CASSPRTSGRTDTQYF. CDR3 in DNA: TGTGCCAGCAGCCCGAGGACTAGCGGCCGCACAGATACGCAGTATTTT.

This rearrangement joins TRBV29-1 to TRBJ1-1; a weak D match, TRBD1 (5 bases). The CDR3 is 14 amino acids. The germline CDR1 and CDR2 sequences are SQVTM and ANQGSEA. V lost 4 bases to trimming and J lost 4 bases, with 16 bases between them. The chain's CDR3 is CSVAGFRGPTEAFF. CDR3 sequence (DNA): TGCAGCGTTGCGGGTTTTAGGGGCCCCACTGAAGCTTTCTTT. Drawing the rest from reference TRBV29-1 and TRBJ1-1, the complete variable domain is SAVISQKPSRDICQRGTSLTIQCQVDSQVTMMFWYRQQPGQSLTLIATANQGSEATYESGFVIDKFPISRPNLTFSTLTVSNMSPEDSSIYLCSVAGFRGPTEAFFGQGTRLTVV.

This CDR3 reads CASTPGEGGWVGYTF. The CDR3 DNA is TGCGCCAGCACCCCTGGGGAAGGAGGTTGGGTTGGCTACACCTTC. The V gene is TRBV5-1, the J gene TRBJ1-2; D remains unclear. Per the germline V gene, CDR1 is SGHRS and CDR2 is YFSETQ. The CDR3 totals 15 residues. Trimming shortened V by 6 bases and J by 7 bases, and 22 bases separated the two germline ends. The complete variable domain, with remaining parts taken from reference TRBV5-1 and TRBJ1-2, reads KAGVTQTPRYLIKTRGQQVTLSCSPISGHRSVSWYQQTPGQGLQFLFEYFSETQRNKGNFPGRFSGRQFSNSRSEMNVSTLELGDSALYLCASTPGEGGWVGYTFGSGTRLTVV.

This CDR3 reads CASSTRDRGGTEAFF. The CDR3 DNA reads as TGCGCCAGCAGCACACGGGACAGGGGTGGCACTGAAGCTTTCTTT. V and J are TRBV5-1 and TRBJ1-1, with 10 bases aligning to TRBD1. Germline V gene sequence: CDR1 SGHRS, CDR2 YFSETQ. The V segment lost 4 bases and the J segment 4 bases; nucleotides outside the gene matches: 7. The CDR3 runs to 15 residues.

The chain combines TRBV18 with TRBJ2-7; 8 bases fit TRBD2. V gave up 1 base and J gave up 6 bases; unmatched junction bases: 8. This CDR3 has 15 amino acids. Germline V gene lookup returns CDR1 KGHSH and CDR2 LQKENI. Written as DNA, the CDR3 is TGTGCCAGCTCACCACTACGGGGGGGCCTTGGCGAGCAGTACTTC. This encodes CASSPLRGGLGEQYF.